Included here is one T cell receptor beta chain sequence, with context. This clonotype was observed once. Its antigen remains unidentified. No much larger clonotype is one base removed from it; base qualities were not supplied. Evidence from a single read is weak. The germline V gene encodes CDR1 SEHNR and CDR2 FQNEAQ (reference sequence). Reading from cysteine to phenylalanine, the CDR3 counts 16 amino acids. The only DNA kept is the CDR3, 48 bases in frame from the first base. Trimming leaves V shorter by 4 bases and J shorter by 4 bases, with the junction holding 7 bases beyond the gene matches. Library preparation used RT-PCR. These reads were obtained on an Illumina HiSeq 2500. Through fastp at Q25 and MiXCR, TCRdb rebuilt clones from the public reads, retaining in-frame beta chains. Each entry merges the rows of one CDR3 protein and shows their most common DNA and genes. The table for this sample lists 750,000 to 850,000 distinct CDR3 sequences; around 18% of them were counted only once. The top ten clonotypes cover 11% of the sample.

This record comes from a study of response to subunit inactivated influenza vaccine (dated by TCRdb to between 2017 and 2018). Turning to the overall study: The study used deep quantitative T cell receptor repertoire profiling to track responses to a trivalent subunit inactivated influenza vaccine. The research as a whole found: According to the authors, only a limited number of new T cells may be recruited by each seasonal influenza vaccination.

The material sequenced was PBMCs from blood, taken less than 6 days after vaccination. The receptor comes from a man aged 45 to 65 who received an inactivated influenza vaccine. Donor details come from another sample of the same person, matched by shared clones. Recombination connected TRBV7-9 to TRBJ2-3, with 11 bases aligning to TRBD2. The nucleotide sequence reads TGTGCCAGCAGCTCACCTAGCGGGGGGAGGGCAGATACGCAGTATTTT. The translation is CASSSPSGGRADTQYF.